Below, 26 T cell receptor beta chains from the same sample are listed, as sequenced in a study of blood T cell repertoires in COVID-19. Some clones are missing from TCRdb's copy, which holds only in-frame ones; the method was immunoSEQ multiplex PCR. The sample has under 300,000 clones; nearly 90% are singletons. Sample: peripheral blood. These receptors all come from a woman aged 55-70 years with COVID-19, enrolled during active disease.

J is TRBJ1-1 and V is TRBV19; a weak D match, TRBD1 (5 bases). The CDR3 totals 13 residues. Germline CDR1 reads LNHDA; CDR2 reads SQIVND (reference sequence). V lost 5 bases and J lost 7, with 14 bases in between. The CDR3 bases are TGTGCCAGTAGTGTTCGGTACGGGGGTGAAGCTTTCTTT. It encodes CASSVRYGGEAFF.

The chain couples TRBV19 to TRBJ2-7; TRBD1 matches at 10 bases. The V gene end was trimmed by 6 bases and the J gene end by 6 bases; junction bases not matched to a gene: 11. This CDR3 is 15 amino acids long. The germline V gene encodes CDR1 LNHDA and CDR2 SQIVND (reference sequence). CDR3 residues: CASRNQDRGVFEQYF. CDR3 DNA: TGTGCCAGTAGAAATCAGGACAGGGGGGTGTTCGAGCAGTACTTC.

This clone was picked up one time. V usage is TRBV7-9 and J usage is TRBJ2-5; D gene ambiguous. The V gene's germline CDR1 is SEHNR and CDR2 FQNEAQ (reference sequence). V shed 3 bases and J shed 2 bases, with 10 bases lying between them. This CDR3 spans 14 amino acids. The CDR3 loop is CASSFGNIQETQYF. CDR3 sequence (DNA): TGTGCCAGCAGCTTTGGTAACATTCAAGAGACCCAGTACTTC.

The V and J genes are TRBV5-1 and TRBJ1-2; tentatively, D is TRBD1 (5 bases). Trimming pared 5 bases from V and 4 bases from J, leaving 15 bases between. CDR1 SGHRS and CDR2 YFSETQ come from the germline V gene. The CDR3 length is 14 residues. Here the CDR3 DNA reads TGCGCCAGCAGTCCCGACAGTCTGCTCTATGGCTACACCTTC. Amino acids: CASSPDSLLYGYTF.

The rearrangement joins TRBV7-8 to TRBJ2-5; TRBD2 agrees at 11 bases. Germline CDR1 reads SGHVS; CDR2 reads FQNEAQ. V shed 0 bases, J shed 3 bases, and the junction held 3 bases outside the gene matches. The CDR3 extends over 16 amino acids. CDR3 amino acids: CASSLASSGGKETQYF. CDR3 nucleotides: TGTGCCAGCAGCTTAGCCTCTAGCGGGGGGAAAGAGACCCAGTACTTC.

The chain recombines TRBV18 with TRBJ2-7, with unresolved D. V lost 5 bases, J lost 0 bases, and 5 bases lay in between. This CDR3 region has 12 residues. The germline CDR1 and CDR2 sequences are KGHSH and LQKENI. This CDR3 is CASSSNSYEQYF. DNA for the CDR3: TGTGCCAGCTCATCCAACTCCTACGAGCAGTACTTC.

The chain couples TRBV5-5 to TRBJ1-1; D is unresolved. The germline CDR1 and CDR2 sequences are SGHKS and YYEKEE (reference sequence). V lost 0 bases and J lost 1, with 7 bases in between. CDR3 length: 14 residues. CDR3 sequence (DNA): TGTGCCAGCAGCTTGGACTGGGCGAACACTGAAGCTTTCTTT. Translation: CASSLDWANTEAFF.

This rearrangement joins TRBV6-5 to TRBJ2-4; perhaps TRBD2 as D (6 bases). V lost 3 bases to trimming and J lost 6 bases, with 15 bases between them. CDR1 and CDR2 (germline): MNHEY, SVGAGI. The CDR3 runs 15 residues. The DNA for the CDR3 is TGTGCCAGCAGTTATATCCGGGACGGGAGAAACATTCAGTACTTC. Translation: CASSYIRDGRNIQYF.

The chain carries TRBV30 and TRBJ1-5; 8 positions agree with TRBD1. In germline, CDR1 is GTSNPN, CDR2 SVGIG (reference sequence). V lost 4 bases to trimming and J lost 5 bases; unmatched junction nucleotides: 4. The CDR3 covers 13 residues. CDR3 sequence: CAWKRQGYQPQHF. The CDR3 DNA reads TGTGCCTGGAAAAGACAGGGGTATCAGCCCCAGCATTTT.

The chain is built from TRBV7-9 and TRBJ1-1; 7 nucleotides agree with TRBD1. There are 17 residues in the CDR3. Germline lookup yields CDR1 SEHNR and CDR2 FQNEAQ (reference sequence). V was pared by 1 base and J by 4 bases, with 12 bases of the junction left unmatched. CDR3 amino acids: CASSLGGGAGWVTEAFF. As DNA, the CDR3 is TGTGCCAGCAGCTTAGGAGGGGGCGCAGGGTGGGTCACTGAAGCTTTCTTT.

V and J are TRBV19 and TRBJ2-3; TRBD2 matches 13 bases. Germline loops: CDR1 LNHDA, CDR2 SQIVND (reference sequence). V lost 8 bases, J lost 1 base, and 6 bases stayed unmatched. This CDR3 spans 16 amino acids. The CDR3 sequence is CASRTTSGGGTDTQYF. CDR3 nucleotide sequence: TGTGCCAGTCGCACCACTAGCGGGGGGGGCACAGATACGCAGTATTTT.

This chain connects TRBV19 to TRBJ1-5; TRBD1 matches at 7 bases. Germline values: CDR1 LNHDA, CDR2 SQIVND (reference sequence). This CDR3 is built from 17 residues. The ends lost 4 bases at V and 0 bases at J; junction bases unmatched: 9. The CDR3 bases are TGTGCCAGTAGTACAAACACGGGACAGATTAGCAATCAGCCCCAGCATTTT. Protein: CASSTNTGQISNQPQHF.

The rearrangement joins TRBV28 to TRBJ1-2; 8 nucleotides line up with TRBD1. This CDR3 spans 13 amino acids. J lost 7 bases, V lost 6 bases, and 7 bases had no gene match. Germline V CDR1 and CDR2: MDHEN, SYDVKM. Here the CDR3 DNA reads TGTGCCAGCAGGGCTACAGGGGGATTTGGCTACACCTTC. It yields the protein CASRATGGFGYTF.

This chain connects TRBV19 to TRBJ1-2, with TRBD1 matching 9 bases. J gave up 7 bases and V 4 bases, and 4 bases lay outside the gene matches. The germline V gene encodes CDR1 LNHDA and CDR2 SQIVND (reference sequence). CDR3 length equals 13 residues. The CDR3 nucleotides are TGTGCCAGTAGTAGGACAGGGGTCAGTGGCTACACCTTC. Translated: CASSRTGVSGYTF.

V and J are TRBV5-5 and TRBJ1-2; D gene uncertain. The CDR3 totals 14 residues. Germline V CDR1 and CDR2: SGHKS, YYEKEE (reference sequence). V was cut by 4 bases and J by 3 bases, with 13 bases left in between. CDR3 DNA sequence: TGTGCCAGCAGCCCATCCGGGTCGGACTATGGCTACACCTTC. Its translation is CASSPSGSDYGYTF. Combining the CDR3 with reference TRBV5-5 and TRBJ1-2 gives the whole variable domain DAGVTQSPTHLIKTRGQQVTLRCSPISGHKSVSWYQQVLGQGPQFIFQYYEKEERGRGNFPDRFSARQFPNYSSELNVNALLLGDSALYLCASSPSGSDYGYTFGSGTRLTVV.

The CDR3 spells CASNLQGANQPQHF. In DNA form, the CDR3 reads TGTGCCAGTAACTTACAGGGGGCGAATCAGCCCCAGCATTTT. This chain joins TRBV19 and TRBJ1-5, with 9 positions matching TRBD1. The V gene's germline CDR1 is LNHDA and CDR2 SQIVND (reference sequence). V was pared by 7 bases and J by 4 bases, with 5 bases of the junction left unmatched. This CDR3 is 14 amino acids long.

The J gene is TRBJ1-5, the V gene TRBV2; D is perhaps TRBD1 (6 bases). Deletions cut 7 bases from V and 8 bases from J, with 12 bases between. The CDR3 contains 12 residues. In germline, CDR1 is SNHLY, CDR2 FYNNEI. The CDR3 DNA is TGTGCCAGCACACGACAGGATGAGCCCCAGCATTTT. It codes for CASTRQDEPQHF.

J is TRBJ2-5 and V is TRBV10-3, with D possibly TRBD1 on 5 matching bases. CDR3 length: 14 amino acids. Trimming cost V 0 bases and J 5 bases, with 10 bases left between them. The germline gives CDR1 ENHRY, CDR2 SYGVKD. The CDR3 protein is CAISESQGFETQYF. The CDR3 nucleotides read TGTGCCATCAGTGAGTCCCAGGGCTTTGAGACCCAGTACTTC.

V usage is TRBV6-6 and J usage is TRBJ2-1, with 8 bases that match TRBD2. The CDR3 consists of 15 residues. Germline trimming cut 5 bases from V and 2 bases from J; bases unmatched to any gene: 5. The germline CDR1 and CDR2 sequences are MNHNY and SVGAGI (reference sequence). CDR3 DNA sequence: TGTGCCAGCAGTCCAGGACTAGCTGCCTACAATGAGCAGTTCTTC. This encodes CASSPGLAAYNEQFF.

The table lists this clone with a count of one. This chain connects TRBV5-8 to TRBJ1-2; D is perhaps TRBD1 (5 bases). V shed 1 base and J shed 5 bases, with 9 bases lying between them. There are 13 residues in the CDR3. Germline values: CDR1 SGHTS, CDR2 YDEGEE. The CDR3 DNA reads TGTGCCAGCAGCTTGACAGGACCTTATGGCTACACCTTC. It encodes CASSLTGPYGYTF. The full variable domain, rest sourced from reference TRBV5-8 and TRBJ1-2, is EAGVTQSPTHLIKTRGQQATLRCSPISGHTSVYWYQQALGLGLQFLLWYDEGEERNRGNFPPRFSGRQFPNYSSELNVNALELEDSALYLCASSLTGPYGYTFGSGTRLTVV.

This sequence joins TRBV18 and TRBJ1-3, with D unclear. Germline assignment: CDR1 KGHSH and CDR2 LQKENI. The V and J ends lost 6 bases and 4 bases respectively, with 13 bases between them. The CDR3 covers 14 residues. DNA of the CDR3: TGTGCCAGCTCCAATACAGTACTCGGAAACACCATATATTTT. Translation gives CASSNTVLGNTIYF.

The gene calls are TRBV6-5 and TRBJ2-7; no firm D call. V lost 7 bases and J 3 bases, leaving 16 bases between the germline ends. There are 14 residues in the CDR3. Per the germline V gene, CDR1 is MNHEY and CDR2 is SVGAGI. The CDR3 is CASKEGSTHYEQYF. CDR3 bases: TGTGCCAGCAAAGAAGGTAGCACCCACTACGAGCAGTACTTC.

V gene TRBV6-2 or TRBV6-3 combines with J gene TRBJ1-2; possibly TRBD1 for D (6 bases). CDR3 size: 13 residues. V was cut by 4 bases and J by 3 bases, with 9 bases left in between. Per the germline V gene, CDR1 is MNHEY and CDR2 is SVGEGT. CDR3 bases: TGTGCCAGCAGTTTCCAGGGGTACTATGGCTACACCTTC. It codes for CASSFQGYYGYTF.

V usage is TRBV7-2 and J usage is TRBJ2-5, with TRBD2 matching over 9 bases. The CDR3 runs to 14 residues. The germline V gene has CDR1 SGHTA and CDR2 FQGNSA. The V gene end was trimmed by 2 bases and the J gene end by 5 bases; junction bases not matched to a gene: 3. The CDR3 protein is CASSLRLAGETQYF. In DNA, the CDR3 is TGTGCCAGCAGCTTAAGGCTAGCGGGGGAGACCCAGTACTTC.

The V call is TRBV6-2 or TRBV6-3, the J call TRBJ1-5, with TRBD1 matching 9 bases. Germline-derived CDR1 and CDR2 are MNHEY and SVGEGT. J gave up 7 bases and V 5 bases, and 12 bases lay outside the gene matches. The CDR3 has 16 amino acids. Here the CDR3 reads CASSNRVGTGRQPQHF. Written as DNA, the CDR3 is TGTGCCAGCAGTAACAGGGTCGGGACAGGGAGGCAGCCCCAGCATTTT.

This clone appeared a single time. The chain links TRBV7-2 to TRBJ2-7; unclear D gene. Trimming left V 2 bases short and J 4 bases short, with 9 bases between. The germline CDR1 and CDR2 sequences are SGHTA and FQGNSA. This CDR3 has 13 residues. CDR3 nucleotides: TGTGCCAGCAGCTTACTAGTAAGGTACGAGCAGTACTTC. It encodes CASSLLVRYEQYF.